The sequence of this T cell receptor beta chain was determined in a study of response to subunit inactivated influenza vaccine (dated by TCRdb to 2017 to 2018). In the study overall: To follow how T cells responded to a trivalent subunit inactivated influenza vaccine, the researchers relied on deep quantitative profiling of the T cell receptor repertoire.

The paper's findings and limits, for the study overall: It was suggested by the authors that each seasonal influenza vaccination may recruit only a limited number of new T cells.

This clonotype was counted between two and nine times. What this receptor recognizes is not known. No much larger clone is present one base from it, and per-base qualities are unavailable. CDR3 length: 16 amino acids, cysteine to phenylalanine. The only DNA kept is the CDR3, 48 bases in frame from the first base. CDR1 DFQATT and CDR2 SNEGSKA are derived from the germline V gene (reference sequence). Trimming takes 0 bases from V and 3 bases from J, and the germline ends sit 17 bases apart. Library construction relied on RT-PCR. The sequencer was an Illumina HiSeq 2500. TCRdb cleaned the public reads at Q25 with fastp, built clones with MiXCR and kept in-frame beta chains. Entries are consolidated by CDR3 protein sequence, retaining the most common genes and DNA. The sample table holds hundreds of thousands of distinct CDR3 sequences, of which 7.6% were seen once. Of the sample, around 13% falls within the top ten clones.

Rearrangement joined TRBV20-1 to TRBJ1-2; no D segment can be confidently identified. This sequence originates from a man aged 50 to 69 who received an inactivated influenza vaccine. Donor details come from another sample of the same person, matched by shared clones. The material was PBMCs from blood, obtained less than 30 months after vaccination. The CDR3 loop reads CSARDLQIPLHYGYTF. The nucleotides are TGCAGTGCTAGAGATCTACAGATCCCACTCCACTATGGCTACACCTTC.